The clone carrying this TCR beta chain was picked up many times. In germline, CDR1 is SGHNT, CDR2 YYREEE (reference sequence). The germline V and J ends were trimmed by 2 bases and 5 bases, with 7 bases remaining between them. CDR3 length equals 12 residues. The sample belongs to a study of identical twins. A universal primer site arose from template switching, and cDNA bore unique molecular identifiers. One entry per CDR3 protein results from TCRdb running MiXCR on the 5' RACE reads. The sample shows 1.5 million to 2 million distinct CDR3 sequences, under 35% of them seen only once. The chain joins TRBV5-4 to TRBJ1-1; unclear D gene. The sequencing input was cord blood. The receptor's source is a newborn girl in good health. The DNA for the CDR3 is TGTGCCAGCAGCTTAGGGCTTACTGAAGCTTTCTTT. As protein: CASSLGLTEAFF.